These 4 T cell receptor beta chains came from one sample sequenced in a study of control samples from healthy donors and cancer patients. Assay used: immunoSEQ multiplex PCR; TCRdb lists only in-frame clones, some missing. The table shows 200,000 or so clones, with roughly 94% occurring only once. The sequencing input was blood. The receptors derive from a man in his fifties in good health.

This sequence joins TRBV28 and TRBJ1-5; 11 bases match TRBD1. This CDR3 spans 17 amino acids. Germline CDR1 reads MDHEN; CDR2 reads SYDVKM. The J segment lost 0 bases and the V segment lost 6 bases, leaving 7 bases of the junction unmatched. The DNA for the CDR3 is TGTGCCAGCAGCCGCCGGGACAGGGGGTATAGCAATCAGCCCCAGCATTTT. Amino acid sequence: CASSRRDRGYSNQPQHF.

This clone occurred once. The same CDR3 arises from other DNA sequences in this sample as well. The chain joins TRBV6-5 to TRBJ1-5; D gene ambiguous. CDR1 and CDR2 (germline): MNHEY, SVGAGI. This CDR3 has 15 residues. Trimming removed 0 bases from V and 2 bases from J, with 8 bases in between. The CDR3: CASSYSGSGNQPQHF. The CDR3 DNA follows: TGTGCCAGCAGTTACTCAGGGTCTGGCAATCAGCCCCAGCATTTT.

The genes are TRBV6-5 and TRBJ2-1, with D uncertain. In germline, CDR1 is MNHEY, CDR2 SVGAGI. CDR3 length equals 15 residues. The germline V and J ends were trimmed by 0 bases and 3 bases, with 9 bases remaining between them. CDR3 nucleotides: TGTGCCAGCAGTTACTCGATAGACAACTACAATGAGCAGTTCTTC. Translating it yields CASSYSIDNYNEQFF.

V and J are TRBV7-2 and TRBJ2-7; the D is unclear. The germline V gene has CDR1 SGHTA and CDR2 FQGNSA. CDR3 length equals 15 residues. V gave up 5 bases and J gave up 1 base, with 15 bases separating them. CDR3: CASSHPSMLSYEQYF. As DNA, the CDR3 is TGTGCCAGCAGCCATCCTTCAATGCTGTCCTACGAGCAGTACTTC.